This T cell receptor beta chain was obtained from a study of T cell responses to AZD1222 COVID-19 vaccine. Remarks on this clone: Its antigen is undetermined.

Generated by immunoSEQ multiplex PCR, the TCRdb table keeps only in-frame clones and is missing some. The sample consists of 140,000 to 150,000 clones, 82% of them appearing once. Whole-study findings and limits: White British ancestry dominated among donors, who included more females, and clonal diversity was possibly underestimated. Spike-specific TCR breadth and depth went up after people got two AZD1222 doses. Close to half of spike-specific TCRs reportedly recognize unmutated variant regions.

The CDR3 is made up of 16 amino acids. Germline loops: CDR1 SGHNT, CDR2 YENEEA. Trimming removed 2 bases from V and 2 bases from J; junction bases left unmatched: 6. The gene calls are TRBV11-3 and TRBJ1-2, with TRBD1 matching 9 bases. The clonotype was recovered from an adult in good health. The specimen was peripheral blood, collected on day 0 of MenACWY control vaccination. CDR3 coding DNA: TGTGCCAGCAGCTTATCCACCGGGACAGGGAACTATGGCTACACCTTC. Protein sequence: CASSLSTGTGNYGYTF.